Below are 30 T cell receptor beta chains sequenced from a single sample in a study of blood T cell repertoires in COVID-19. Profiling relied on immunoSEQ multiplex PCR, and the TCRdb table lists in-frame clones only, not all of them. This table has approximately 210,000 clones, 94% appearing once. Sequenced sample: peripheral blood. These receptors came from a man aged 25-45 years with COVID-19, enrolled during active disease.

V gene TRBV10-2 combines with J gene TRBJ2-5; 8 nucleotides align to TRBD1. Germline CDR1 WSHSY, CDR2 SAAADI. The CDR3 runs to 13 residues. J gave up 4 bases and V 8 bases, and 6 bases lay outside the gene matches. In DNA form, the CDR3 reads TGCGCCAGCCGGGACAGGCGAGGAGAGACCCAGTACTTC. Amino acid sequence: CASRDRRGETQYF.

The chain combines TRBV19 with TRBJ2-5; 11 nucleotides line up with TRBD2. This CDR3 is 15 amino acids long. CDR1 and CDR2 from the germline V gene are LNHDA and SQIVND (reference sequence). The V segment lost 10 bases and the J segment 5 bases; nucleotides outside the gene matches: 12. CDR3 amino acids: CATLETSGVGETQYF. CDR3 bases: TGTGCCACCCTGGAGACTAGCGGGGTGGGGGAGACCCAGTACTTC.

V and J are TRBV5-5 and TRBJ2-7; 8 bases line up with TRBD2. This CDR3 region has 18 residues. The V gene end was trimmed by 4 bases and the J gene end by 0 bases; junction bases not matched to a gene: 15. Germline assignment: CDR1 SGHKS and CDR2 YYEKEE (reference sequence). The CDR3 reads CASSLEGGAGGLSYEQYF. DNA for the CDR3: TGTGCCAGCAGCCTCGAAGGTGGTGCGGGGGGACTCTCCTACGAGCAGTACTTC.

The rearrangement joins TRBV27 to TRBJ2-7, with D perhaps matching TRBD1 (5 bases). Germline CDR1 is MNHEY and CDR2 is SMNVEV (reference sequence). V shed 6 bases and J shed 4 bases, with 16 bases lying between them. The CDR3 runs 14 residues. CDR3 nucleotide sequence: TGTGCCAGCAGCCACAGGACGGCCCTATACGAGCAGTACTTC. This codes for CASSHRTALYEQYF.

This chain links TRBV15 with TRBJ1-6; 7 bases agree with TRBD1. Germline-derived CDR1 and CDR2 are LNHNV and YYDKDF (reference sequence). J gave up 7 bases and V 0 bases, and 3 bases lay outside the gene matches. The CDR3 has 15 residues. CDR3 bases: TGTGCCACCAGCAGAGATCAGACAGGGAATTCACCCCTCCACTTT. This encodes CATSRDQTGNSPLHF.

CDR3 sequence: CASSQAGIHQPQHF. The CDR3 nucleotides read TGTGCCAGCAGCCAAGCGGGTATACATCAGCCCCAGCATTTT. The genes are TRBV3-1 (or the pseudogene TRBV3-2) and TRBJ1-5, with D unclear. Trimming took 1 base from V and 5 from J, leaving 9 bases between them. The CDR3 totals 14 residues. The germline V gene encodes CDR1 LGHDT and CDR2 YNNKEL (reference sequence).

The chain recombines TRBV7-6 with TRBJ1-6; D unclear. V dropped 2 bases and J dropped 0 bases, with 8 bases sitting between them. CDR1 SGHVS and CDR2 FNYEAQ come from the germline V gene. This CDR3 has 16 amino acids. CDR3 nucleotides: TGTGCCAGCAGCTTATCTAGCAGCTCCTATAATTCACCCCTCCACTTT. This encodes CASSLSSSSYNSPLHF.

CDR3 nucleotide sequence: TGTGCCAGCAGTGTAAACAGGGGCGGGGAGCTGTTTTTT. Its protein is CASSVNRGGELFF. This chain joins TRBV25-1 and TRBJ2-2, with TRBD1 identical over 7 bases. Trimming took 4 bases from V and 7 from J; bases not matched to a gene: 3. Germline CDR1 and CDR2: MGHDK and SYGVNS. The CDR3 covers 13 residues.

Notes on this clone: The same CDR3 is also encoded by other DNA sequences in this sample. The CDR3 nucleotides read TGTGCCAGCAGCCAAGGTGGAGGGGATCAGCCCCAGCATTTT. Its translation: CASSQGGGDQPQHF. The rearrangement joins TRBV3-1 (or the pseudogene TRBV3-2) to TRBJ1-5; a possible D gene is TRBD1 (5 bases). The V gene lost 1 base and the J gene lost 5 bases, with 9 bases spanning the gap. Germline CDR1 LGHDT, CDR2 YNNKEL (reference sequence). The CDR3 is made up of 14 amino acids.

V and J are TRBV9 and TRBJ2-1; D might be TRBD1 (5 bases). Germline assignment: CDR1 SGDLS and CDR2 YYNGEE. The V gene lost 0 bases and the J gene lost 4 bases, with 8 bases spanning the gap. The CDR3 runs 14 residues. The CDR3 spells CASSVATGYNEQFF. The CDR3 region has the DNA TGTGCCAGCAGCGTAGCAACAGGTTACAATGAGCAGTTCTTC. The whole variable domain, remainder taken from reference TRBV9 and TRBJ2-1, is DSGVTQTPKHLITATGQRVTLRCSPRSGDLSVYWYQQSLDQGLQFLIQYYNGEERAKGNILERFSAQQFPDLHSELNLSSLELGDSALYFCASSVATGYNEQFFGPGTRLTVL.

With respect to this clone: Other nucleotide sequences from this sample produce the same CDR3. The chain links TRBV6-5 to TRBJ1-1; D is uncertain. This CDR3 region has 11 residues. Germline CDR1 MNHEY, CDR2 SVGAGI. Trimming cost V 2 bases and J 4 bases, with 2 bases left between them. Here the CDR3 DNA reads TGTGCCAGCAGTTACCGCACTGAAGCTTTCTTT. Encoded protein: CASSYRTEAFF.

This chain connects TRBV7-9 to TRBJ2-2; D may be TRBD2 (6 bases). From germline, CDR1 is SEHNR and CDR2 FQNEAQ (reference sequence). This CDR3 spans 16 amino acids. Trimming removed 1 base from V and 4 bases from J, with 13 bases in between. CDR3 loop: CASSLGLGDGTGELFF. In DNA form, the CDR3 reads TGTGCCAGCAGCTTAGGACTAGGGGACGGCACCGGGGAGCTGTTTTTT.

This clone was seen once. CDR3 nucleotide sequence: TGTGCCTGGAATCCGGACAACTCTAATGAAAAACTGTTTTTT. Translated: CAWNPDNSNEKLFF. The chain uses TRBV30 and TRBJ1-4; weak D call: TRBD1 (5 bases). This CDR3 is built from 14 residues. V lost 4 bases, J lost 3 bases, and 12 bases lay in between. Germline V lookup: CDR1 GTSNPN, CDR2 SVGIG (reference sequence). Variable domain in full (rest from reference TRBV30 and TRBJ1-4): SQTIHQWPATLVQPVGSPLSLECTVEGTSNPNLYWYRQAAGRGLQLLFYSVGIGQISSEVPQNLSASRPQDRQFILSSKKLLLSDSGFYLCAWNPDNSNEKLFFGSGTQLSVL.

This clone was seen just once. The V call is TRBV7-9, the J call TRBJ2-7; D might be TRBD1 (6 bases). The germline V gene encodes CDR1 SEHNR and CDR2 FQNEAQ (reference sequence). Trimming removed 7 bases at V and 3 bases at J, with 10 bases between. This CDR3 has 12 residues. Here the CDR3 DNA reads TGTGCCAGCACAAAACAGGGCTACGAGCAGTACTTC. This gives the protein CASTKQGYEQYF.

The V gene is TRBV29-1, the J gene TRBJ2-6; D is ambiguous. Trimming left V 4 bases short and J 0 bases short, with 4 bases between. The CDR3 loop spans 13 amino acids. Germline CDR1 reads SQVTM; CDR2 reads ANQGSEA. The CDR3 sequence is CSVGLSGANVLTF. CDR3 sequence (DNA): TGCAGCGTTGGACTCTCTGGGGCCAACGTCCTGACTTTC.

This chain uses TRBV19 with TRBJ1-1; TRBD1 matches 10 bases. The CDR3 is 16 residues long. V trimming: 2 bases; J trimming: 6 bases; junction bases outside the gene matches: 9. The V gene's germline CDR1 is LNHDA and CDR2 SQIVND (reference sequence). The chain's CDR3 is CASSIRQGAQGAEAFF. CDR3 nucleotides: TGTGCCAGTAGTATACGACAGGGGGCGCAGGGGGCTGAAGCTTTCTTT.

This chain joins TRBV11-2 and TRBJ1-2; TRBD1 might be the D (6 bases). The CDR3 sequence is 14 residues long. V lost 5 bases, J lost 2 bases, and 12 bases lay in between. CDR1 and CDR2 from the germline V gene are SGHAT and FQNNGV. DNA for the CDR3: TGTGCCAGCAGCCCGACTACAGGGAACTATGGCTACACCTTC. Protein sequence: CASSPTTGNYGYTF. The full variable domain, rest sourced from reference TRBV11-2 and TRBJ1-2, is EAGVAQSPRYKIIEKRQSVAFWCNPISGHATLYWYQQILGQGPKLLIQFQNNGVVDDSQLPKDRFSAERLKGVDSTLKIQPAKLEDSAVYLCASSPTTGNYGYTFGSGTRLTVV.

The rearrangement uses TRBV19 and TRBJ2-1, with a tentative D call TRBD2 (6 bases). Per the germline V gene, CDR1 is LNHDA and CDR2 is SQIVND (reference sequence). The CDR3 has 16 amino acids. V was shortened by 6 bases and J by 1 base, with 16 bases between the two germline ends. CDR3 sequence reads: CASSPIKRVSYNEQFF. In nucleotides, the CDR3 is TGTGCCAGTAGCCCTATTAAGCGGGTTTCCTACAATGAGCAGTTCTTC.

V and J are TRBV6-5 and TRBJ2-1, with 8 bases lining up with TRBD2. V dropped 2 bases and J dropped 6; count of bases not matched to a gene: 6. Germline V gene data show CDR1 as MNHEY and CDR2 as SVGAGI. The CDR3 covers 15 residues. This CDR3 is CASSYRGGLANEQFF. CDR3 DNA: TGTGCCAGCAGTTACCGGGGGGGCCTGGCCAATGAGCAGTTCTTC.

This chain joins TRBV18 and TRBJ1-3; 10 bases are a match to TRBD1. The V and J ends lost 2 bases and 2 bases, in that order; junction bases with no gene match: 3. There are 16 residues in the CDR3. The germline V gene encodes CDR1 KGHSH and CDR2 LQKENI. The CDR3 sequence is CASSPATGGTGNTIYF. In DNA form, the CDR3 reads TGTGCCAGCTCACCAGCGACAGGGGGCACTGGAAACACCATATATTTT.

This rearrangement joins TRBV7-9 to TRBJ1-1, with TRBD1 identical over 10 bases. The V segment lost 5 bases and the J segment 7 bases; nucleotides outside the gene matches: 10. There are 15 residues in the CDR3. Germline-derived CDR1 and CDR2 are SEHNR and FQNEAQ (reference sequence). The CDR3 loop reads CASSRQGAPYFEAFF. The CDR3 nucleotides are TGTGCCAGCAGCCGACAGGGGGCTCCTTACTTTGAAGCTTTCTTT.

This clone has a single count. This chain links TRBV7-3 with TRBJ2-2; 9 bases are shared with TRBD2. The CDR3 totals 14 residues. CDR1 SGHTA and CDR2 FQGTGA come from the germline V gene. V lost 5 bases, J lost 10 bases, and 8 bases stayed unmatched. This chain's CDR3 is CASSTAGTSPELFF. The CDR3 coding sequence is TGTGCCAGCAGCACCGCCGGGACTAGCCCGGAGCTGTTTTTT.

The rearrangement uses TRBV19 and TRBJ2-1; D is unresolved. Trimming removed 5 bases at V and 5 bases at J, with 7 bases between. Looked up from germline, CDR1 is LNHDA and CDR2 is SQIVND (reference sequence). The CDR3 covers 12 residues. The CDR3 DNA reads TGTGCCAGTAGTGGGCTTGACAATGAGCAGTTCTTC. Translated: CASSGLDNEQFF.

The rearrangement uses TRBV6-1 and TRBJ1-2; 10 bases map to TRBD1. The V and J ends lost 4 bases and 3 bases, in that order; junction bases with no gene match: 8. This CDR3 comprises 16 residues. CDR1 is MNHNS, CDR2 SASEGT, per germline. CDR3 nucleotide sequence: TGTGCCAGCAGTGGAAGGGACAGGGGACCCCACTATGGCTACACCTTC. Its protein product is CASSGRDRGPHYGYTF.

This clone occurred once. The chain recombines TRBV5-6 with TRBJ1-5, with D possibly TRBD1 on 5 matching bases. V lost 1 base to trimming and J lost 2 bases, with 10 bases between them. CDR3 length equals 15 residues. CDR1 and CDR2 (germline): SGHDT, YYEEEE. The CDR3 bases are TGTGCCAGCAGCTTGTGGGGCGGTGGCAATCAGCCCCAGCATTTT. Translated: CASSLWGGGNQPQHF.

V and J are TRBV7-9 and TRBJ2-2; D is ambiguous. Looked up from germline, CDR1 is SEHNR and CDR2 is FQNEAQ (reference sequence). This CDR3 comprises 16 residues. V was clipped by 2 bases and J by 5 bases, with 15 bases between them. CDR3 sequence (DNA): TGTGCCAGCAGCTTAATCACAAGAGGCAAGACCGGGGAGCTGTTTTTT. It is translated as CASSLITRGKTGELFF. Full variable domain (outside the CDR3, taken from reference TRBV7-9 and TRBJ2-2): DTGVSQNPRHKITKRGQNVTFRCDPISEHNRLYWYRQTLGQGPEFLTYFQNEAQLEKSRLLSDRFSAERPKGSFSTLEIQRTEQGDSAMYLCASSLITRGKTGELFFGEGSRLTVL.

The rearrangement links TRBV15 to TRBJ1-1; 11 positions match TRBD1. CDR1 is LNHNV and CDR2 is YYDKDF in the germline V gene (reference sequence). The V segment lost 1 base and the J segment 4 bases; nucleotides outside the gene matches: 2. This CDR3 has 15 residues. The CDR3 reads CATSRGGQGGTEAFF. In nucleotides, the CDR3 is TGTGCCACCAGCAGAGGGGGACAGGGGGGCACTGAAGCTTTCTTT.

The chain combines TRBV2 with TRBJ2-1, with 8 positions matching TRBD1. Trimming cost V 4 bases and J 6 bases; bases outside gene matches: 11. The CDR3 is 16 amino acids. The germline CDR1 and CDR2 sequences are SNHLY and FYNNEI. Here the CDR3 DNA reads TGTGCCAGCAGTGGCCCCGTAGGACAGGGTGGCAATGAGCAGTTCTTC. Its protein product is CASSGPVGQGGNEQFF.

The chain recombines TRBV18 with TRBJ2-3; no definite D call. Germline values: CDR1 KGHSH, CDR2 LQKENI. V was clipped by 0 bases and J by 2 bases, with 15 bases between them. There are 17 residues in the CDR3. CDR3 DNA: TGTGCCAGCTCACCACCTTCCGGGTGTCACGCCACAGATACGCAGTATTTT. Amino acids: CASSPPSGCHATDTQYF.

The chain has TRBV4-1 and TRBJ1-1, with 8 bases aligning to TRBD1. Germline CDR1 MGHRA, CDR2 YSYEKL. The ends lost 3 bases at V and 0 bases at J; junction bases unmatched: 3. CDR3 length: 15 amino acids. CDR3 sequence: CASSHRTGMNTEAFF. The DNA of the CDR3 is TGCGCCAGCAGCCACCGGACAGGGATGAACACTGAAGCTTTCTTT.